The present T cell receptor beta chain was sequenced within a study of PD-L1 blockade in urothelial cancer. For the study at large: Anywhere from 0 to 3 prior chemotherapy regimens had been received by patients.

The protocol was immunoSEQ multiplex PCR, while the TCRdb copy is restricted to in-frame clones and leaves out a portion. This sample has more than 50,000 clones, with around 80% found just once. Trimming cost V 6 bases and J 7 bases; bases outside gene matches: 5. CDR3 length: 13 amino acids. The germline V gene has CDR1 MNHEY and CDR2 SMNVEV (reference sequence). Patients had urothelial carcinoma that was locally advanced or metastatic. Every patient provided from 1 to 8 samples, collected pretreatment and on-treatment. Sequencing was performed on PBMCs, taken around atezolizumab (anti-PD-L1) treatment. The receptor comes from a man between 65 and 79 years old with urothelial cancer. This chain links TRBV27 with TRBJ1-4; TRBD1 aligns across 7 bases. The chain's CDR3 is CASRVRDSEKLFF. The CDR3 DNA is TGTGCCAGCAGGGTACGGGACAGTGAAAAACTGTTTTTT.